This paragraph covers one T cell receptor (beta chain) sequence. Its cognate antigen is unknown. These data come from a study of T cell repertoires in aging, cancer and after chemotherapy. Study as a whole: Donor ages fell into six groups from 30 or younger up to 70 or older. Study results and caveats: Across the chemotherapy interval, each cancer cohort showed higher median generation probability, suggesting thymic rebound. No conclusions about immunological memory after chemotherapy can be drawn from the repertoire data.

Rearranged V-D-J TRB sequences were amplified with a mixed TRB-A/B primer pool. TCRdb passed the multiplex PCR reads through MiXCR, listing each CDR3 protein once. The table includes several thousand distinct CDR3 sequences, around 40% detected once. Germline V gives CDR1 LNHDA, CDR2 SQIVND (reference sequence). The CDR3 runs to 17 residues. Deletions cut 5 bases from V and 4 bases from J, with 23 bases between. The template was genomic DNA from peripheral blood, not RNA. The chain couples TRBV19 to TRBJ1-2, with D unclear. The specimen was blood. The sequence derives from a human donor in good health. The CDR3 sequence: CASSPRGADAAGYGYTF. The CDR3 nucleotides are TGTGCCAGTAGTCCCCGCGGAGCAGACGCCGCCGGCTATGGCTACACCTTC. The full variable domain, completed using reference TRBV19 and TRBJ1-2, is DGGITQSPKYLFRKEGQNVTLSCEQNLNHDAMYWYRQDPGQGLRLIYYSQIVNDFQKGDIAEGYSVSREKKESFPLTVTSAQKNPTAFYLCASSPRGADAAGYGYTFGSGTRLTVV.